These 30 T cell receptor beta chains originate from one sample sequenced in a study of CD8 T cells in ankylosing spondylitis. Findings and limits, study-wide: For ankylosing spondylitis blood, a TCR beta motif of several highly homologous variants appeared characteristic.

TCRdb independently ran MiXCR on the 5' RACE reads; one entry per CDR3 protein. Of fewer than 550,000 distinct CDR3 sequences listed, approximately 5% are singletons. Their recognized antigens are unknown. Sequencing was performed on blood, either unsorted or a sorted T cell fraction (not recorded which). These TCRs come from a male donor with ankylosing spondylitis.

This clonotype came up many times. The chain uses TRBV20-1 and TRBJ1-3; tentative D call: TRBD1 (5 bases). Germline V gene sequence: CDR1 DFQATT, CDR2 SNEGSKA (reference sequence). Trimming cost V 0 bases and J 0 bases, with 9 bases left between them. This CDR3 region has 15 residues. CDR3 protein: CSAREGRRSGNTIYF. CDR3 bases: TGCAGTGCTAGAGAGGGACGACGCTCTGGAAACACCATATATTTT.

At least ten counts were recorded for this clonotype. The chain combines TRBV6-2 or TRBV6-3 with TRBJ2-7; no reliable D call. CDR1 and CDR2 from the germline V gene are MNHEY and SVGEGT. This CDR3 has 11 residues. V lost 2 bases, J lost 5 bases, and 4 bases lay in between. CDR3 sequence: CASSYLNEQYF. The CDR3, as DNA: TGTGCCAGCAGTTACCTTAACGAGCAGTACTTC.

Only a few counts were recorded for this clonotype. V is TRBV4-3 and J is TRBJ2-3; D remains unclear. The V gene lost 1 base and the J gene lost 0 bases, with 8 bases spanning the gap. Germline V gene lookup returns CDR1 LGHNA and CDR2 YSLEER. This CDR3 is 15 amino acids long. Written as DNA, the CDR3 is TGCGCCAGCAGCCAAGGGGGTAGCAGCACAGATACGCAGTATTTT. Its translation: CASSQGGSSTDTQYF.

In this sample, this clonotype turned up many times. The rearrangement joins TRBV5-6 to TRBJ2-4, with a tentative D call TRBD2 (6 bases). The germline CDR1 and CDR2 sequences are SGHDT and YYEEEE. Between the trimmed V and J ends, which lost 2 bases and 0 bases, there was a span of 12 bases. The CDR3 consists of 16 residues. The CDR3, as DNA: TGTGCCAGCAGCTTAATGGAGGGAGTAGCCAAAAACATTCAGTACTTC. As protein: CASSLMEGVAKNIQYF.

This clonotype has a count of ten or more. This chain uses TRBV12-3 or TRBV12-4 with TRBJ2-2; D remains ambiguous. V lost 6 bases to trimming and J lost 0 bases, with 8 bases between them. CDR3 length: 14 amino acids. The chain's CDR3 is CASRQTTNTGELFF. Here the CDR3 DNA reads TGTGCCAGCAGGCAGACAACGAACACCGGGGAGCTGTTTTTT.

The gene calls are TRBV5-1 and TRBJ2-6, with D unresolved. Germline CDR1 is SGHRS and CDR2 is YFSETQ. The CDR3 spans 17 residues. V was cut by 2 bases and J by 1 base, with 13 bases left in between. The CDR3 DNA reads as TGCGCCAGCAGCTTAATCAGGAGAGGTTCTGGGGCCAACGTCCTGACTTTC. Protein: CASSLIRRGSGANVLTF.

This clonotype was detected many times. V and J are TRBV4-1 and TRBJ1-2, with 10 nucleotides matching TRBD1. Germline V CDR1 and CDR2: MGHRA, YSYEKL. V was pared by 6 bases and J by 0 bases, with 10 bases of the junction left unmatched. This CDR3 contains 17 residues. CDR3 sequence: CASRGQGIVLANYGYTF. CDR3 nucleotide sequence: TGCGCCAGCAGGGGACAGGGGATAGTCCTAGCTAACTATGGCTACACCTTC.

Comments on this clonotype: This may be a read error: a much more frequent sequence differs by one nucleotide. The rearrangement links TRBV5-1 to TRBJ2-5; no clear D gene. The CDR3 runs to 15 residues. CDR1 is SGHRS and CDR2 is YFSETQ in the germline V gene. V was pared by 1 base and J by 2 bases, with 12 bases between. CDR3 nucleotides: TGCGCCAGCAGCTTGATGAGCGAGAGGCAAGAGACCCAGTACTTC. Its translation is CASSLMSERQETQYF.

Many counts were recorded for this clonotype. V usage is TRBV7-2 and J usage is TRBJ2-3; 8 bases agree with TRBD2. Germline assignment: CDR1 SGHTA and CDR2 FQGNSA. With 4 bases clipped from V and 1 base from J, the junction kept 4 bases outside the gene matches. The CDR3 is made up of 15 amino acids. For the CDR3, the DNA is TGTGCCAGCAGCTATCAGACTAGCGGCACAGATACGCAGTATTTT. It yields the protein CASSYQTSGTDTQYF.

This clonotype was counted many times. The chain uses TRBV7-2 and TRBJ1-1; the D is unclear. The germline V gene has CDR1 SGHTA and CDR2 FQGNSA. The V and J ends lost 1 base and 7 bases respectively, with 7 bases between them. The CDR3 sequence is 12 residues long. The CDR3 coding sequence is TGTGCCAGCAGCTTAGTGGGGTATGAAGCTTTCTTT. This sequence encodes CASSLVGYEAFF.

This clonotype was observed many times. V usage is TRBV12-3 or TRBV12-4 and J usage is TRBJ1-4, with D possibly matching TRBD1 (5 bases). V was pared by 3 bases and J by 8 bases, with 7 bases between. This CDR3 spans 12 amino acids. The CDR3 sequence is CASSFRGEKLFF. The DNA for the CDR3 is TGTGCCAGCAGTTTTCGGGGGGAAAAACTGTTTTTT.

A few counts support this clonotype. The V and J genes are TRBV20-1 and TRBJ2-7, with 11 bases fitting TRBD1. The trim removed 2 bases at V and 5 bases at J, leaving 5 bases unmatched. Germline-derived CDR1 and CDR2 are DFQATT and SNEGSKA (reference sequence). There are 14 residues in the CDR3. CDR3 sequence (DNA): TGCAGTGCTAGATGGACAGGGGGCGGCGACGAGCAGTACTTC. This gives the protein CSARWTGGGDEQYF.

This clonotype was seen repeatedly, ten times or more. The genes are TRBV5-1 and TRBJ2-4; D is perhaps TRBD1 (5 bases). The CDR3 is made up of 17 amino acids. Germline V gene sequence: CDR1 SGHRS, CDR2 YFSETQ. V lost 0 bases and J 0 bases, leaving 13 bases between the germline ends. The CDR3 loop reads CASSLETDPLAKNIQYF. CDR3 DNA: TGCGCCAGCAGCTTGGAGACAGATCCTCTAGCCAAAAACATTCAGTACTTC. Based on the CDR3 plus reference TRBV5-1 and TRBJ2-4, the full variable domain is KAGVTQTPRYLIKTRGQQVTLSCSPISGHRSVSWYQQTPGQGLQFLFEYFSETQRNKGNFPGRFSGRQFSNSRSEMNVSTLELGDSALYLCASSLETDPLAKNIQYFGAGTRLSVL.

V usage is TRBV28 and J usage is TRBJ2-5, with D possibly TRBD2 on 5 matching bases. The V gene's germline CDR1 is MDHEN and CDR2 SYDVKM. Trimming removed 5 bases at V and 4 bases at J, with 17 bases between. This CDR3 is 15 amino acids long. Here the CDR3 reads CASSDLLGLPETQYF. Written as DNA, the CDR3 is TGTGCCAGCAGTGACCTACTAGGCCTTCCAGAGACCCAGTACTTC.

In its sample, this clonotype was seen many times. The genes are TRBV6-5 and TRBJ2-7; either TRBD1 or TRBD2 may supply D (6 bases each). This CDR3 contains 16 residues. Trimming removed 4 bases from V and 2 bases from J, with 18 bases in between. Germline CDR1 reads MNHEY; CDR2 reads SVGAGI. CDR3 nucleotide sequence: TGTGCCAGCAGTTTGTCGTGGGGGGCCGCTACCTACGAGCAGTACTTC. Translation: CASSLSWGAATYEQYF.

This clonotype was recorded a few times. The J gene is TRBJ2-7, the V gene TRBV7-2; D ambiguous. The CDR3 covers 14 residues. Germline CDR1 SGHTA, CDR2 FQGNSA. Deletions cut 1 base from V and 2 bases from J, with 9 bases between. The CDR3 here is CASSLEVWPYEQYF. In nucleotides, the CDR3 is TGTGCCAGCAGCTTAGAAGTGTGGCCCTACGAGCAGTACTTC.

This clonotype showed up just a few times. This chain connects TRBV27 to TRBJ2-2, with 11 bases lining up with TRBD1. V dropped 6 bases and J dropped 6; count of bases not matched to a gene: 9. Germline V gene data show CDR1 as MNHEY and CDR2 as SMNVEV (reference sequence). The CDR3 length is 16 residues. The CDR3 DNA is TGTGCCAGCAGATTCCTCGGACAGGGGGCTGCCGGGGAGCTGTTTTTT. As protein: CASRFLGQGAAGELFF.

This clonotype was observed many times. The chain links TRBV20-1 to TRBJ1-2, with D possibly TRBD1 on 6 matching bases. This CDR3 contains 14 residues. The germline V gene encodes CDR1 DFQATT and CDR2 SNEGSKA (reference sequence). V shed 1 base and J shed 5 bases, with 14 bases lying between them. CDR3 amino acids: CSARVWGRRYGYTF. Here the CDR3 DNA reads TGCAGTGCTAGAGTATGGGGGCGACGGTATGGCTACACCTTC.

This clonotype was observed many times. The V and J genes are TRBV11-2 and TRBJ2-1; either TRBD1 or TRBD2 may fit D (6 bases each). Germline CDR1 is SGHAT and CDR2 is FQNNGV. This CDR3 is built from 16 residues. Trimming left V 1 base short and J 8 bases short, with 18 bases between. The CDR3 loop reads CASSLGPLRGLDEQFF. The DNA for the CDR3 is TGTGCCAGCAGCTTAGGCCCTCTCCGGGGGCTCGATGAGCAGTTCTTC.

This sequence joins TRBV20-1 and TRBJ1-1, with 7 positions matching TRBD1. Germline V gene data show CDR1 as DFQATT and CDR2 as SNEGSKA (reference sequence). The CDR3 consists of 13 residues. V lost 1 base, J lost 8 bases, and 7 bases stayed unmatched. CDR3 nucleotide sequence: TGCAGTGCTAGAGGCAAGACAGGGCCAGAAGCTTTCTTT. Amino acids: CSARGKTGPEAFF.

This clonotype has only a few counts. The rearrangement joins TRBV10-3 to TRBJ2-7; D perhaps matches TRBD1 (6 bases). The CDR3 runs to 15 residues. CDR1 ENHRY and CDR2 SYGVKD come from the germline V gene. Trimming removed 5 bases from V and 0 bases from J, with 14 bases in between. CDR3 DNA sequence: TGTGCCATCAGTTCGGGACAATCAAACTCCTACGAGCAGTACTTC. It translates to CAISSGQSNSYEQYF.

Many counts were recorded for this clonotype. The genes are TRBV14 and TRBJ2-1, with TRBD1 matching over 9 bases. CDR3 length equals 17 residues. With V trimmed by 4 bases and J by 1 base, 8 bases remained unmatched. The germline CDR1 and CDR2 sequences are SGHDN and FVKESK. CDR3 amino acids: CASSPRTGQGSYNEQFF. The DNA for the CDR3 is TGTGCCAGCAGCCCCCGGACAGGACAGGGGTCCTACAATGAGCAGTTCTTC.

This clonotype was observed at least ten times. CDR3: CASSQTSPATNEKLFF. CDR3 sequence (DNA): TGTGCCAGCAGCCAGACCTCCCCGGCAACTAATGAAAAACTGTTTTTT. The chain joins TRBV6-1 to TRBJ1-4, with D uncertain. The CDR3 consists of 16 residues. Germline-derived CDR1 and CDR2 are MNHNS and SASEGT. The germline V and J ends were trimmed by 6 bases and 0 bases, with 14 bases remaining between them.

This clonotype was detected ten times or more. CDR3 bases: TGCAGTGCTAGAGATCATAGGGGGGGGTACACCGGGGAGCTGTTTTTT. This gives the protein CSARDHRGGYTGELFF. The rearrangement joins TRBV20-1 to TRBJ2-2, with a weak D call TRBD2 (7 bases). Germline lookup yields CDR1 DFQATT and CDR2 SNEGSKA (reference sequence). CDR3 length: 16 amino acids. The V end lost 0 bases, the J end lost 3 bases, and 14 bases lay between the germline ends.

In this sample, this clonotype turned up a few times. V usage is TRBV14 and J usage is TRBJ2-1; D may correspond to TRBD1 or TRBD2 (5 bases each). V shed 1 base and J shed 11 bases, with 12 bases lying between them. Germline V gene data show CDR1 as SGHDN and CDR2 as FVKESK. The CDR3 has 13 amino acids. CDR3 amino acids: CASSQGHLGQQFF. In DNA, the CDR3 is TGTGCCAGCAGCCAAGGTCATCTGGGACAGCAGTTCTTC.

The table lists this clonotype with many counts. The gene calls are TRBV9 and TRBJ2-1, with D perhaps being TRBD1 or TRBD2 (6 bases each). The CDR3 has 14 amino acids. CDR1 SGDLS and CDR2 YYNGEE come from the germline V gene. V was pared by 3 bases and J by 8 bases, with 15 bases between. The DNA of the CDR3 is TGTGCCAGCAGCGCACGTCCCGGGGGCGATGAGCAGTTCTTC. It codes for CASSARPGGDEQFF.

In its sample, this clonotype was seen many times. The chain employs TRBV5-1 and TRBJ2-5; 7 bases are shared with TRBD1. This CDR3 contains 13 residues. Per the germline V gene, CDR1 is SGHRS and CDR2 is YFSETQ. V gave up 1 base and J gave up 3 bases; unmatched junction bases: 0. This CDR3 reads CASSLTGEETQYF. CDR3 DNA: TGCGCCAGCAGCTTGACAGGGGAAGAGACCCAGTACTTC.

This clonotype was picked up a small number of times. The chain carries TRBV28 and TRBJ2-5, with 10 bases matching TRBD2. CDR3 length equals 16 residues. V was clipped by 4 bases and J by 4 bases; unmatched bases: 9. The germline CDR1 and CDR2 sequences are MDHEN and SYDVKM. CDR3 sequence reads: CASSSSSGSVRETQYF. In nucleotides, the CDR3 is TGTGCCAGCAGTTCTTCTAGCGGGAGTGTTAGAGAGACCCAGTACTTC.

The chain uses TRBV4-3 and TRBJ2-2; D unresolved. The V and J ends lost 4 bases and 6 bases respectively, with 15 bases between them. This CDR3 contains 15 residues. Germline V gene sequence: CDR1 LGHNA, CDR2 YSLEER. For the CDR3, the DNA is TGCGCCAGCAGCCTTGGGGTGGTGTCGGCCGGGGAGCTGTTTTTT. This translates into CASSLGVVSAGELFF.

The sample holds a few counts of this clonotype. V and J are TRBV11-2 and TRBJ1-1; D is undetermined. The CDR3 extends over 14 amino acids. The germline V gene encodes CDR1 SGHAT and CDR2 FQNNGV. V gave up 5 bases and J gave up 5 bases, with 15 bases separating them. As DNA, the CDR3 is TGTGCCAGCAGCCGCGGCTCATTTGGGACTGAAGCTTTCTTT. Encoded protein: CASSRGSFGTEAFF.